This T cell receptor (beta chain) appears in the sequencing data of a study of patients and donors after allogeneic stem cell transplantation (TCRdb year 2020). The library was built by means of RT-PCR. The data were produced on a NextSeq 550. Clones were called with MiXCR by TCRdb after fastp trimmed the public reads at Q25, and only in-frame beta chains were retained. When rows share a CDR3 protein, they turn into one entry using the most common DNA and genes. In all, the sample holds some 230,000 distinct CDR3 sequences, and 13% to 15% of those were seen once. The ten biggest clones cover around a tenth of the sample. With respect to this clonotype: Its recognized antigen is unknown. Qualities for individual bases were not recorded, and no much larger clone is one base off.

From the cysteine through the phenylalanine, the CDR3 covers 16 amino acids. The kept DNA is CDR3 alone, 48 bases in frame from the first base. The germline V gene encodes CDR1 SGHRS and CDR2 YFSETQ. V and J are truncated by 0 bases and 1 base respectively, leaving an intervening sequence of 11 bases. This chain joins TRBV5-1 to TRBJ1-3, with the D segment identity uncertain. The material sequenced was blood, either unsorted or a sorted T cell fraction (not recorded which). The sequence came from a human donor who was either an allogeneic HSCT recipient or a stem cell or donor lymphocyte infusion donor (not recorded which). It is not recorded whose cells these are; they may come from a transplant donor. Here the CDR3 is given as CASSLGADRSGNTIYF. The sequenced DNA is TGCGCCAGCAGCTTGGGGGCAGATCGGTCTGGAAACACCATATATTTT.